This TCR beta chain emerged from a study of chronic HIV infection and antiretroviral therapy (dated by TCRdb to 2015 to 2017). In the case of this clonotype: This receptor's antigen is unknown. It has no much larger one-base neighbor in the sample; base qualities were not kept.

CDR3 length: 15 amino acids, cysteine to phenylalanine. Of all the DNA, just the CDR3 is kept, 45 bases in frame from base 1. V trim: 5 bases; J trim: 2 bases; unmatched bases: 8. CDR1 DFQATT and CDR2 SNEGSKA are derived from the germline V gene (reference sequence). Library preparation used 5' RACE. The instrument was an Illumina MiSeq. The public reads were reprocessed in TCRdb via fastp at Q25 and MiXCR, keeping in-frame beta chains. For every CDR3 protein sequence, its rows merge into one entry that carries the most common genes and DNA. The sample table contains 40,000 to 50,000 distinct CDR3 sequences; only one count was recorded for about 20% of them. The ten biggest clones cover more than 2.5% of the sample.

Sequences were obtained from peripheral blood. This receptor was obtained from an adult who had HIV and had not received antiretroviral therapy, or was an uninfected healthy control (not recorded which). The rearranged segments are TRBV20-1 and TRBJ1-5, and TRBD1 matches 8 of the central bases. This receptor carries the CDR3 CSAGRVTGGNQPQHF. The DNA reads as follows: TGCAGTGCTGGGAGGGTGACAGGGGGCAATCAGCCCCAGCATTTT.